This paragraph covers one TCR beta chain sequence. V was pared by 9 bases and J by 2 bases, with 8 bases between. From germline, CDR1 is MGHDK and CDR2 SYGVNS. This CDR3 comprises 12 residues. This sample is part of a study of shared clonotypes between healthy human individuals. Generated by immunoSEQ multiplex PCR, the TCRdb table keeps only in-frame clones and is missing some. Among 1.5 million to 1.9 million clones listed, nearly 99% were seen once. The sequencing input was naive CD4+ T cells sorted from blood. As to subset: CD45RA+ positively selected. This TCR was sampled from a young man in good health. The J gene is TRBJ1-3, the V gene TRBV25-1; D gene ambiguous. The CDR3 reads CASSGAGNTIYF. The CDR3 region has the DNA TGTGCCAGTTCCGGGGCTGGAAACACCATATATTTT.